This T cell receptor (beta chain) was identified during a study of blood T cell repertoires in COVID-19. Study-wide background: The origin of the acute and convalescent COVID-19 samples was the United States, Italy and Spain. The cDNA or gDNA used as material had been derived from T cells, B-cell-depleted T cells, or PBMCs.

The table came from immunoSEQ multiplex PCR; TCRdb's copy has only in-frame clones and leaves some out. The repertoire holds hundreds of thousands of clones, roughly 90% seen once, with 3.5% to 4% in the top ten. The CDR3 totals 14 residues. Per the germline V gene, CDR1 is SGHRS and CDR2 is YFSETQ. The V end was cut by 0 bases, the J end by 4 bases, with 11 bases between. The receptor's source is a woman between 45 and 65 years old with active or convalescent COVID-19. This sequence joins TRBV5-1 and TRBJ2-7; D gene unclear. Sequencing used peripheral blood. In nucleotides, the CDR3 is TGCGCCAGCAGCTTGGTAGGTGGGCCGTACGAGCAGTACTTC. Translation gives CASSLVGGPYEQYF.